The 31 T cell receptor beta chains in this list originate from one sample, sequenced in a study of shared clonotypes between healthy human individuals. Data came from immunoSEQ multiplex PCR; TCRdb stores just in-frame clones and leaves some out. The data show about 600,000 clones, with almost 97% seen just once and 0.045% to 0.06% held by the top ten. The sample was naive CD4+ T cells sorted from blood. Subset denoted: CD45RA+ positively selected. The receptors originated from a woman aged 25-40 years in good health.

The rearrangement links TRBV10-2 to TRBJ2-7; 10 positions agree with TRBD2. CDR1 and CDR2 from the germline V gene are WSHSY and SAAADI. Trimming took 4 bases from V and 2 from J; bases not matched to a gene: 8. The CDR3 spans 16 residues. As DNA, the CDR3 is TGCGCCAGCAGTGCTCGGTTAGCGGGAGGCGCCTACGAGCAGTACTTC. As protein: CASSARLAGGAYEQYF.

This chain links TRBV19 with TRBJ2-7; 7 bases line up with TRBD1. The V segment lost 5 bases and the J segment 7 bases; nucleotides outside the gene matches: 5. There are 12 residues in the CDR3. Germline CDR1 reads LNHDA; CDR2 reads SQIVND (reference sequence). CDR3 region: CASSWRTGEQYF. CDR3 nucleotides: TGTGCCAGTAGTTGGCGGACAGGTGAGCAGTACTTC.

J is TRBJ2-7 and V is TRBV11-2; no clear D gene. From germline, CDR1 is SGHAT and CDR2 FQNNGV. V lost 5 bases and J lost 3, with 14 bases in between. This CDR3 has 14 residues. CDR3 in amino acids: CASSVTVTDYEQYF. CDR3 coding DNA: TGTGCCAGCAGCGTGACTGTGACCGACTACGAGCAGTACTTC. The full variable domain, completed using reference TRBV11-2 and TRBJ2-7, is EAGVAQSPRYKIIEKRQSVAFWCNPISGHATLYWYQQILGQGPKLLIQFQNNGVVDDSQLPKDRFSAERLKGVDSTLKIQPAKLEDSAVYLCASSVTVTDYEQYFGPGTRLTVT.

The genes are TRBV30 and TRBJ2-5, with D tentatively TRBD1 (6 bases). CDR3 size: 13 residues. Trimming removed 1 base from V and 5 bases from J, with 11 bases in between. CDR1 is GTSNPN, CDR2 SVGIG, per germline (reference sequence). CDR3 loop: CAWSATGWETQYF. The CDR3 DNA reads as TGTGCCTGGAGTGCTACAGGGTGGGAGACCCAGTACTTC. The whole variable domain, remainder taken from reference TRBV30 and TRBJ2-5, is SQTIHQWPATLVQPVGSPLSLECTVEGTSNPNLYWYRQAAGRGLQLLFYSVGIGQISSEVPQNLSASRPQDRQFILSSKKLLLSDSGFYLCAWSATGWETQYFGPGTRLLVL.

Details on this clone: The junction departs from germline at one end; a sequencing error may be responsible. The chain employs TRBV5-1 and TRBJ1-2; possible D gene TRBD1, 6 bases. Germline assignment: CDR1 SGHRS and CDR2 YFSETQ. The CDR3 length is 13 residues. This chain's CDR3 is CASSYSDGDTGLF. CDR3 nucleotides: TGCGCCAGCAGCTATTCCGACGGAGACACAGGGCTCTTC.

The sample holds one count of this clone. The chain joins TRBV2 to TRBJ2-7, with D possibly being TRBD1 or TRBD2 (5 bases each). The germline V gene encodes CDR1 SNHLY and CDR2 FYNNEI. V shed 4 bases and J shed 2 bases, with 15 bases lying between them. The CDR3 has 15 residues. CDR3 region: CASSAPGRGAYEQYF. Written as DNA, the CDR3 is TGTGCCAGCAGTGCCCCAGGACGGGGCGCCTACGAGCAGTACTTC.

The chain joins TRBV4-2 to TRBJ2-7; the D is unclear. The CDR3 is 15 amino acids. Per germline, CDR1 LGHNA and CDR2 YNFKEQ. Trimming stripped 5 bases from V and 3 bases from J, with 17 bases between. CDR3 sequence: CASSFSSRAGYEQYF. The CDR3 DNA reads TGTGCCAGCAGCTTTTCATCTAGGGCTGGCTACGAGCAGTACTTC.

The chain has TRBV4-1 and TRBJ2-7; TRBD2 agrees at 8 bases. The V gene's germline CDR1 is MGHRA and CDR2 YSYEKL. The ends lost 1 base at V and 1 base at J; junction bases unmatched: 0. This CDR3 region has 14 residues. CDR3: CASSQASGSYEQYF. DNA for the CDR3: TGCGCCAGCAGCCAAGCTAGCGGGTCCTACGAGCAGTACTTC.

About this clone itself: This sample includes further DNA sequences coding for the same CDR3. The chain couples TRBV18 to TRBJ1-5; TRBD1 aligns across 11 bases. The CDR3 has 16 amino acids. Germline CDR1 is KGHSH and CDR2 is LQKENI. J lost 2 bases, V lost 0 bases, and 0 bases had no gene match. The DNA of the CDR3 is TGTGCCAGCTCACCACCGGGACAGGGGGGCAATCAGCCCCAGCATTTT. Its protein product is CASSPPGQGGNQPQHF. Drawing the rest from reference TRBV18 and TRBJ1-5, the complete variable domain is NAGVMQNPRHLVRRRGQEARLRCSPMKGHSHVYWYRQLPEEGLKFMVYLQKENIIDESGMPKERFSAEFPKEGPSILRIQQVVRGDSAAYFCASSPPGQGGNQPQHFGDGTRLSIL.

The sample holds one count of this clone. V gene TRBV11-2 combines with J gene TRBJ2-7, with D perhaps matching TRBD1 or TRBD2 (5 bases each). Germline V gene lookup returns CDR1 SGHAT and CDR2 FQNNGV. The CDR3 has 15 amino acids. Trimming pared 1 base from V and 3 bases from J, leaving 13 bases between. The DNA of the CDR3 is TGTGCCAGCAGCTTAGCAATACGGGACGACTACGAGCAGTACTTC. Protein sequence: CASSLAIRDDYEQYF.

The chain has TRBV2 and TRBJ1-4; 7 bases are shared with TRBD1. V lost 4 bases and J lost 8; bases outside the gene matches: 4. CDR1 and CDR2 from the germline V gene are SNHLY and FYNNEI. The CDR3 is 13 amino acids. The CDR3 sequence is CASSGQGREKLFF. The CDR3 coding sequence is TGTGCCAGCAGTGGACAGGGTAGGGAAAAACTGTTTTTT. The whole variable domain, filled in from reference TRBV2 and TRBJ1-4, reads EPEVTQTPSHQVTQMGQEVILRCVPISNHLYFYWYRQILGQKVEFLVSFYNNEISEKSEIFDDQFSVERPDGSNFTLKIRSTKLEDSAMYFCASSGQGREKLFFGSGTQLSVL.

The rearrangement uses TRBV28 and TRBJ2-5; 7 bases align to TRBD2. This CDR3 is built from 15 residues. Losses at the gene ends were 5 bases for V and 5 bases for J; bases not matched to a gene: 11. In germline, CDR1 is MDHEN, CDR2 SYDVKM. CDR3: CASSPPRLAGETQYF. CDR3 in DNA: TGTGCCAGCAGTCCACCCCGACTAGCTGGGGAGACCCAGTACTTC.

The V call is TRBV7-2, the J call TRBJ2-2; D remains ambiguous. The V and J ends lost 0 bases and 3 bases respectively, with 8 bases between them. There are 15 residues in the CDR3. Germline V gene data show CDR1 as SGHTA and CDR2 as FQGNSA. CDR3 region: CASSLALFHTGELFF. CDR3 in DNA: TGTGCCAGCAGCTTAGCACTATTCCACACCGGGGAGCTGTTTTTT.

The chain recombines TRBV28 with TRBJ1-1; D is uncertain. The germline CDR1 and CDR2 sequences are MDHEN and SYDVKM. CDR3 length equals 16 residues. The germline V and J ends were trimmed by 7 bases and 5 bases, with 23 bases remaining between them. This CDR3 reads CASTKGSRWPWTEAFF. CDR3 coding DNA: TGTGCCAGCACCAAAGGATCCAGGTGGCCATGGACTGAAGCTTTCTTT. Using reference TRBV28 and TRBJ1-1 for the parts outside the CDR3, the full variable domain is DVKVTQSSRYLVKRTGEKVFLECVQDMDHENMFWYRQDPGLGLRLIYFSYDVKMKEKGDIPEGYSVSREKKERFSLILESASTNQTSMYLCASTKGSRWPWTEAFFGQGTRLTVV.

The rearrangement links TRBV28 to TRBJ2-7; weak D call: TRBD2 (6 bases). This CDR3 has 13 residues. Per germline, CDR1 MDHEN and CDR2 SYDVKM. The CDR3, as DNA: TGTCCCCGAGGAGGGTGGGAAACCTACGAGCAGTACTTC. Encoded protein: CPRGGWETYEQYF. The full variable domain, with the rest looked up from reference TRBV28 and TRBJ2-7, is DVKVTQSSRYLVKRTGEKVFLECVQDMDHENMFWYRQDPGLGLRLIYFSYDVKMKEKGDIPEGYSVSREKKERFSLILESASTNQTSMYLCPRGGWETYEQYFGPGTRLTVT.

The rearrangement links TRBV10-2 to TRBJ2-7; the D is unclear. CDR1 WSHSY and CDR2 SAAADI come from the germline V gene. The CDR3 has 16 amino acids. V lost 0 bases, J lost 0 bases, and 12 bases lay in between. The DNA of the CDR3 is TGCGCCAGCAGTGAGTCGGGCAGCGAAAGCTCCTACGAGCAGTACTTC. It translates to CASSESGSESSYEQYF.

The gene calls are TRBV4-1 and TRBJ1-2, with D perhaps TRBD1 (5 bases). The germline V gene has CDR1 MGHRA and CDR2 YSYEKL. The V gene lost 4 bases and the J gene lost 0 bases, with 18 bases spanning the gap. This CDR3 spans 17 amino acids. This CDR3 is CASSPLGGGSPNYGYTF. The CDR3 DNA reads as TGCGCCAGCAGCCCTCTCGGGGGGGGATCTCCTAACTATGGCTACACCTTC.

With regard to this clone: The sample carries other DNA sequences with the same CDR3. The chain uses TRBV27 and TRBJ1-3; D gene unclear. The length of the CDR3 is 12 residues. Trimming left V 4 bases short and J 7 bases short, with 8 bases between. Looked up from germline, CDR1 is MNHEY and CDR2 is SMNVEV (reference sequence). The CDR3 region is CASSSPGNTIYF. The CDR3 nucleotides read TGTGCCAGCAGTTCACCCGGGAACACCATATATTTT.

In this sample, this clone turned up once. The V gene is TRBV14, the J gene TRBJ1-4; a weak D match, TRBD1 (5 bases). Germline assignment: CDR1 SGHDN and CDR2 FVKESK. V lost 0 bases and J lost 7, with 12 bases in between. The CDR3 totals 15 residues. CDR3 protein: CASSQETELFEKLFF. Here the CDR3 DNA reads TGTGCCAGCAGCCAAGAGACAGAGCTCTTTGAAAAACTGTTTTTT. The full variable domain, in which reference TRBV14 and TRBJ1-4 provide the parts outside the CDR3, is EAGVTQFPSHSVIEKGQTVTLRCDPISGHDNLYWYRRVMGKEIKFLLHFVKESKQDESGMPNNRFLAERTGGTYSTLKVQPAELEDSGVYFCASSQETELFEKLFFGSGTQLSVL.

This clone was found once. The chain employs TRBV2 and TRBJ1-4, with 10 bases matching TRBD1. V shed 5 bases and J 8 bases; nucleotides not matched to a gene: 5. The CDR3 loop spans 14 amino acids. Germline CDR1 and CDR2: SNHLY and FYNNEI. CDR3 nucleotide sequence: TGTGCCAGCAGTAGACAGGGGGCGCAAGAAAAACTGTTTTTT. Translation gives CASSRQGAQEKLFF.

A remark on this clone: At the DNA level, this CDR3 is encoded by other sequences in the same sample as well. The chain joins TRBV6-6 to TRBJ1-2; D possibly corresponds to TRBD1 (5 bases). This CDR3 contains 13 residues. Germline V CDR1 and CDR2: MNHNY, SVGAGI (reference sequence). V lost 5 bases to trimming and J lost 2 bases, with 9 bases between them. The CDR3 loop reads CASSSTGNYGYTF. In DNA form, the CDR3 reads TGTGCCAGCAGTAGCACAGGAAACTATGGCTACACCTTC.

The V and J genes are TRBV7-9 and TRBJ2-1; D remains ambiguous. Per germline, CDR1 SEHNR and CDR2 FQNEAQ (reference sequence). The CDR3 spans 15 residues. Deletions cut 7 bases from V and 4 bases from J, with 17 bases between. The CDR3 is CASTILQNQYNEQFF. CDR3 nucleotides: TGTGCCAGCACCATTTTACAGAATCAGTACAATGAGCAGTTCTTC.

The CDR3, as DNA: TGTGCCAGCAGTTTACTGGGACTAGCGAGGTACAATGAGCAGTTCTTC. Its translation: CASSLLGLARYNEQFF. This chain uses TRBV28 with TRBJ2-1, with 10 bases matching TRBD2. The V and J ends lost 2 bases and 4 bases, in that order; junction bases with no gene match: 5. The CDR3 sequence is 16 residues long. Germline V lookup: CDR1 MDHEN, CDR2 SYDVKM.

V gene TRBV7-9 combines with J gene TRBJ1-6; tentative D call: TRBD1 (5 bases). The germline CDR1 and CDR2 sequences are SEHNR and FQNEAQ (reference sequence). This CDR3 comprises 14 residues. Trimming cost V 5 bases and J 9 bases, with 14 bases left between them. Here the CDR3 reads CASSPRRAASPLHF. CDR3 nucleotides: TGTGCCAGCAGCCCCCGCAGGGCGGCTTCACCCCTCCACTTT.

V and J are TRBV7-9 and TRBJ2-7; possibly TRBD1 for D (6 bases). Trimming took 5 bases from V and 6 from J, leaving 17 bases between them. This CDR3 is 14 amino acids long. Germline CDR1 reads SEHNR; CDR2 reads FQNEAQ (reference sequence). The DNA of the CDR3 is TGTGCCAGCAGCCGAGGACAGTCTACGGGCGAGCAGTACTTC. It specifies CASSRGQSTGEQYF.

This clone appeared once. J is TRBJ2-2 and V is TRBV5-4; TRBD2 is a possible D gene (5 bases). Germline V CDR1 and CDR2: SGHNT, YYREEE (reference sequence). The CDR3 runs 14 residues. The V and J ends lost 5 bases and 4 bases respectively, with 12 bases between them. The CDR3 loop is CASSLRAGTGELFF. The CDR3 nucleotides are TGTGCCAGCAGTTTGAGGGCCGGCACCGGGGAGCTGTTTTTT. The entire variable domain, with the rest obtained from reference TRBV5-4 and TRBJ2-2, is as follows: ETGVTQSPTHLIKTRGQQVTLRCSSQSGHNTVSWYQQALGQGPQFIFQYYREEENGRGNFPPRFSGLQFPNYSSELNVNALELDDSALYLCASSLRAGTGELFFGEGSRLTVL.

The chain joins TRBV28 to TRBJ2-5, with 7 bases identical to TRBD1. The germline CDR1 and CDR2 sequences are MDHEN and SYDVKM. The CDR3 runs to 15 residues. The V gene end was trimmed by 2 bases and the J gene end by 5 bases; junction bases not matched to a gene: 8. The chain's CDR3 is CASSLRGQGEETQYF. The CDR3 bases are TGTGCCAGCAGTTTAAGGGGGCAGGGGGAGGAGACCCAGTACTTC.

The chain joins TRBV27 to TRBJ1-5; D is ambiguous. Trimming stripped 0 bases from V and 0 bases from J, with 6 bases between. Germline V lookup: CDR1 MNHEY, CDR2 SMNVEV (reference sequence). This CDR3 spans 15 amino acids. CDR3: CASSLSWSSNQPQHF. CDR3 coding DNA: TGTGCCAGCAGTTTATCATGGAGTAGCAATCAGCCCCAGCATTTT.

The rearrangement uses TRBV14 and TRBJ2-5; D is undetermined. This CDR3 has 14 amino acids. Germline CDR1 is SGHDN and CDR2 is FVKESK. V lost 3 bases, J lost 4 bases, and 12 bases lay in between. The CDR3 spells CASSQGSLRETQYF. The CDR3 nucleotides read TGTGCCAGCAGCCAGGGATCCCTCCGAGAGACCCAGTACTTC. The complete variable domain, with remaining parts taken from reference TRBV14 and TRBJ2-5, reads EAGVTQFPSHSVIEKGQTVTLRCDPISGHDNLYWYRRVMGKEIKFLLHFVKESKQDESGMPNNRFLAERTGGTYSTLKVQPAELEDSGVYFCASSQGSLRETQYFGPGTRLLVL.

V is TRBV5-1 and J is TRBJ1-1; no definite D call. Trimming took 4 bases from V and 2 from J, leaving 9 bases between them. This CDR3 spans 13 amino acids. Germline V lookup: CDR1 SGHRS, CDR2 YFSETQ. The CDR3 nucleotides are TGCGCCAGCAGCCCTACACAAAACACTGAAGCTTTCTTT. This gives the protein CASSPTQNTEAFF.

The chain carries TRBV18 and TRBJ1-5; weak D call: TRBD1 (5 bases). Germline loops: CDR1 KGHSH, CDR2 LQKENI. V was clipped by 2 bases and J by 6 bases, with 17 bases between them. The CDR3 extends over 16 amino acids. CDR3 DNA sequence: TGTGCCAGCTCACCAAACCCGCAGGGCACGGCTCAGCCCCAGCATTTT. Protein sequence: CASSPNPQGTAQPQHF.